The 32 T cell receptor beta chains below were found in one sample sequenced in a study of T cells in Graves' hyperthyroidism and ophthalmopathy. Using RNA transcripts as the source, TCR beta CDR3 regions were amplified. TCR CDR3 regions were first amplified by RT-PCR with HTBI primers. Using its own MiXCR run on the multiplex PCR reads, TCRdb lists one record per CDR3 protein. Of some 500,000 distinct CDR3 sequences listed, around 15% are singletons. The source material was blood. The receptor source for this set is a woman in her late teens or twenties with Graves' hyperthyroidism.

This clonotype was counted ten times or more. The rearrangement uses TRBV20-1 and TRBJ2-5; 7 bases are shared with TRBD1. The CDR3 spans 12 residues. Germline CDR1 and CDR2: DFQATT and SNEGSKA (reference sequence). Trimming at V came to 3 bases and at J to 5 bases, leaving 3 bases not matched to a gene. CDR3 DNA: TGCAGTGCTAGGACAGGGCGGGAGACCCAGTACTTC. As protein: CSARTGRETQYF.

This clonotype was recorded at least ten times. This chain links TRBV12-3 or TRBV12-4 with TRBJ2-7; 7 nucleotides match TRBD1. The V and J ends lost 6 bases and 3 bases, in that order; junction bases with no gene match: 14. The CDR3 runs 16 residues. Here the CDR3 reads CASSTHTGTDHYEQYF. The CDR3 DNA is TGTGCCAGCAGCACACACACCGGGACAGATCACTACGAGCAGTACTTC.

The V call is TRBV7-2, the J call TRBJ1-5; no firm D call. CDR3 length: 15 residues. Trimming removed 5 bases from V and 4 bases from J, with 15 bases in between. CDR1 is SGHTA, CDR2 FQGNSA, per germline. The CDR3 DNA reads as TGTGCCAGCAGCCCAGTTCCGGGCGGAAATCAGCCCCAGCATTTT. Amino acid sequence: CASSPVPGGNQPQHF.

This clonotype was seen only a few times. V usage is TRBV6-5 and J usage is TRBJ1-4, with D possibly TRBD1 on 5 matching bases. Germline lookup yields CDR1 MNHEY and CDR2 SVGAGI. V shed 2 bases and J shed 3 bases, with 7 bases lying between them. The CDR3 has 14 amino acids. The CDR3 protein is CASSYGAANEKLFF. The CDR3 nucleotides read TGTGCCAGCAGTTACGGGGCAGCTAATGAAAAACTGTTTTTT.

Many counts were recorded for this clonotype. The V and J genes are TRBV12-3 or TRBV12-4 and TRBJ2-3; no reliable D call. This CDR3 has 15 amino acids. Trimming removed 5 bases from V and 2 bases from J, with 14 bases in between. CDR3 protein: CASSPVLTNTDTQYF. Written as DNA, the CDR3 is TGTGCCAGCAGTCCCGTTCTCACGAACACAGATACGCAGTATTTT.

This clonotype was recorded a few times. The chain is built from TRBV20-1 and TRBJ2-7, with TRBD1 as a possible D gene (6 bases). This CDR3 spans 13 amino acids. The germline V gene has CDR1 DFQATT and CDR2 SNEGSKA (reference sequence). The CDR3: CSATRDTSYEQHV. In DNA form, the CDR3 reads TGCAGTGCAACCCGGGACACCTCCTACGAGCAGCACGTC.

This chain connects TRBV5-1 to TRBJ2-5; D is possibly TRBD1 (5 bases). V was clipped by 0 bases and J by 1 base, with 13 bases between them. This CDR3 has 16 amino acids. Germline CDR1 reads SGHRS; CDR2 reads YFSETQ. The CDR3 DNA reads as TGCGCCAGCAGCTTGGCACCTACAGGTACCCAAGAGACCCAGTACTTC. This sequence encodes CASSLAPTGTQETQYF.

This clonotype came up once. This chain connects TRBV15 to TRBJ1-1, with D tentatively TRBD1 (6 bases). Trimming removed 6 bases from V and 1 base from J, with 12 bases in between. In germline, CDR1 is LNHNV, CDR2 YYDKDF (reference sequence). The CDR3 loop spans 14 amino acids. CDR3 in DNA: TGTGCCACCAGAAGGGGGGGAGGGAACACTGAAGCTTTCTTT. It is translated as CATRRGGGNTEAFF. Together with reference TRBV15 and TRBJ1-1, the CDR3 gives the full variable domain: DAMVIQNPRYQVTQFGKPVTLSCSQTLNHNVMYWYQQKSSQAPKLLFHYYDKDFNNEADTPDNFQSRRPNTSFCFLDIRSPGLGDTAMYLCATRRGGGNTEAFFGQGTRLTVV.

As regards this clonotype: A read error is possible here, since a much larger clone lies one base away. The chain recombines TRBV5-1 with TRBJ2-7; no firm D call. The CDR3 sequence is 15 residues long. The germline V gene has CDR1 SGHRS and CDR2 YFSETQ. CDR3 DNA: TGCGGCAGCAGCTTGGATGGCAGCTTACCCTACGAGCAGTACTTC. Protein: CGSSLDGSLPYEQYF.

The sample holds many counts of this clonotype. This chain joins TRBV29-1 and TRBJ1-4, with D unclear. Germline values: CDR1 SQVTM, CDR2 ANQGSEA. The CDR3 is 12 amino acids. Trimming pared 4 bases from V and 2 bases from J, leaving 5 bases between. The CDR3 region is CSVGRTNEKLFF. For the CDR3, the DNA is TGCAGCGTTGGACGGACTAATGAAAAACTGTTTTTT. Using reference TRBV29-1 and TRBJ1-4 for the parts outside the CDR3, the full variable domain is SAVISQKPSRDICQRGTSLTIQCQVDSQVTMMFWYRQQPGQSLTLIATANQGSEATYESGFVIDKFPISRPNLTFSTLTVSNMSPEDSSIYLCSVGRTNEKLFFGSGTQLSVL.

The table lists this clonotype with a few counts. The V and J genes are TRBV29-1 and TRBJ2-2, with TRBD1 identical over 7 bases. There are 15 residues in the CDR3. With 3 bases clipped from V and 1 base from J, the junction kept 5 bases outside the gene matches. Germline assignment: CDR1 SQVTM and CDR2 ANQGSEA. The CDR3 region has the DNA TGCAGCGTTGAGAGAAGGGGGCAGAACACCGGGGAGCTGTTTTTT. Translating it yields CSVERRGQNTGELFF.

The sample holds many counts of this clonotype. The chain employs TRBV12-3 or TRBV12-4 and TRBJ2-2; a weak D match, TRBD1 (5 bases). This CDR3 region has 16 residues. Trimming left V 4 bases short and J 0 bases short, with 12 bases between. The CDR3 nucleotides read TGTGCCAGCAGTTCAGGGCACGCGGCGAACACCGGGGAGCTGTTTTTT. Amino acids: CASSSGHAANTGELFF.

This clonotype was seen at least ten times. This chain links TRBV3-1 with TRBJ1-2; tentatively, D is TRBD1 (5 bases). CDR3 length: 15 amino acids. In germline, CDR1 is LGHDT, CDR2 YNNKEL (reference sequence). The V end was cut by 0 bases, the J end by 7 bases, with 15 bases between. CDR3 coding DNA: TGTGCCAGCAGCCAAGAGGTCTGGGGGATATCTGGCTACACCTTC. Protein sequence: CASSQEVWGISGYTF.

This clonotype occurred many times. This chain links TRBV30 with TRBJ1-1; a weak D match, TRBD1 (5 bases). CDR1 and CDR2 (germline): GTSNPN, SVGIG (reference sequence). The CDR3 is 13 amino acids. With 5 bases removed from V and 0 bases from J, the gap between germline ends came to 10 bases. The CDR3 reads CAWEGRMNTEAFF. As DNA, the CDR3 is TGTGCCTGGGAGGGACGTATGAACACTGAAGCTTTCTTT.

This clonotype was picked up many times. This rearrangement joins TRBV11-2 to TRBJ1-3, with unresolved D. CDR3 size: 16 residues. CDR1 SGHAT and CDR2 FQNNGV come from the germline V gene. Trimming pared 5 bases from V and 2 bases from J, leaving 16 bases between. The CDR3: CASSPNFGETGNTIYF. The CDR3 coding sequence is TGTGCCAGCAGCCCCAATTTCGGGGAGACTGGAAACACCATATATTTT.

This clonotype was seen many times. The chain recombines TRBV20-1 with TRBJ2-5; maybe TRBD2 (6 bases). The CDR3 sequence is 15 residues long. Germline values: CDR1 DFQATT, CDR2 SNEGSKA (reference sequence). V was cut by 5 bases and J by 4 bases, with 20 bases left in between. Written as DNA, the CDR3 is TGCAGTGCTGGACCGGAGGGCCCCCGGGCAGAGACCCAGTACTTC. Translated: CSAGPEGPRAETQYF.

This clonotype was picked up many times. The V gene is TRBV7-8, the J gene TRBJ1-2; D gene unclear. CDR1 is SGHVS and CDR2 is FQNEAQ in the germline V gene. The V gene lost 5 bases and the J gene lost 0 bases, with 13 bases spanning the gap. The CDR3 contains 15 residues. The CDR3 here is CASSRSARPNYGYTF. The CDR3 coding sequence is TGTGCCAGCAGCCGCAGCGCCCGTCCTAACTATGGCTACACCTTC.

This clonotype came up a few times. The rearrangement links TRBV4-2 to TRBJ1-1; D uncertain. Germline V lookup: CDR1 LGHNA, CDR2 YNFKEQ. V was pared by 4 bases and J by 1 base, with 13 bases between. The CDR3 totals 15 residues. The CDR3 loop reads CASSPLFRSNTEAFF. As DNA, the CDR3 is TGTGCCAGCAGCCCACTGTTCAGGTCGAACACTGAAGCTTTCTTT.

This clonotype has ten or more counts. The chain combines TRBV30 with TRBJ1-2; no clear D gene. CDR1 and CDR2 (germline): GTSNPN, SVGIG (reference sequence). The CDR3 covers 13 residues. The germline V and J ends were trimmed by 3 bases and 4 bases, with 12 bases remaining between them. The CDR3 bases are TGTGCCTGGAGCGTACAAGTCCCCTATGGCTACACCTTC. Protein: CAWSVQVPYGYTF.

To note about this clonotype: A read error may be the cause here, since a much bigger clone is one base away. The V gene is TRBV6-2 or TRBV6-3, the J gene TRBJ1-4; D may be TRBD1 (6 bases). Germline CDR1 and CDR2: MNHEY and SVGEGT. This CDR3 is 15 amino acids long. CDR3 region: CASSVLQGENGKLFF. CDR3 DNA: TGTGCCAGCAGTGTCCTACAGGGTGAGAATGGAAAACTGTTTTTT.

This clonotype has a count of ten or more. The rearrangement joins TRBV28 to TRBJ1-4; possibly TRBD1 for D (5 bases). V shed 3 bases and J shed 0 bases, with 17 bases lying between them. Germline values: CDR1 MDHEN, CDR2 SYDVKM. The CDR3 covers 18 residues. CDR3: CASSFWEGVAATNEKLFF. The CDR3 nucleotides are TGTGCCAGCAGTTTTTGGGAAGGGGTTGCTGCAACTAATGAAAAACTGTTTTTT. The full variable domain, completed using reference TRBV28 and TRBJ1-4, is DVKVTQSSRYLVKRTGEKVFLECVQDMDHENMFWYRQDPGLGLRLIYFSYDVKMKEKGDIPEGYSVSREKKERFSLILESASTNQTSMYLCASSFWEGVAATNEKLFFGSGTQLSVL.

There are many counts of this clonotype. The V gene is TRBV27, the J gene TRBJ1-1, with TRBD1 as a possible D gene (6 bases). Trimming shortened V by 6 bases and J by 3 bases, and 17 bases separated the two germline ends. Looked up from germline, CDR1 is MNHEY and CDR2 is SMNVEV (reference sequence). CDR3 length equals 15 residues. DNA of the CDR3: TGTGCCAGCAGGACTAAGGGGGGTGAGGACACTGAAGCTTTCTTT. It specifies CASRTKGGEDTEAFF.

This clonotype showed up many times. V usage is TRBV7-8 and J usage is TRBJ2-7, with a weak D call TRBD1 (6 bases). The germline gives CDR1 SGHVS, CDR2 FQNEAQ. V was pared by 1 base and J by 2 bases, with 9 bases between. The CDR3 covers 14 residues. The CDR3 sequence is CASSLVRTAYEQYV. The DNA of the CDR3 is TGTGCCAGCAGCTTAGTCCGGACAGCCTACGAGCAGTACGTC.

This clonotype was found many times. The CDR3 DNA reads as TGTGCCACTGCGCCCGGACTAGCGGGAGCTGGTGAGCAGTTCTTC. Translating gives CATAPGLAGAGEQFF. V gene TRBV10-3 combines with J gene TRBJ2-1; 13 bases are shared with TRBD2. CDR1 is ENHRY, CDR2 SYGVKD, per germline. After removal of 10 bases from V and 9 bases from J, the junction contained 12 bases not matched to a gene. This CDR3 has 15 amino acids.

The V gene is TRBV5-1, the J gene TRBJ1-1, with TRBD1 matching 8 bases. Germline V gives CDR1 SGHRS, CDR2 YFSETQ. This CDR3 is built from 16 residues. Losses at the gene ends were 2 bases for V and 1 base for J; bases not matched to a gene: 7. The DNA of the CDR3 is TGCGCCAGCAGCTTCTCTGGACAGGGCGGGAACACTGAAGCTTTCTTT. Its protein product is CASSFSGQGGNTEAFF.

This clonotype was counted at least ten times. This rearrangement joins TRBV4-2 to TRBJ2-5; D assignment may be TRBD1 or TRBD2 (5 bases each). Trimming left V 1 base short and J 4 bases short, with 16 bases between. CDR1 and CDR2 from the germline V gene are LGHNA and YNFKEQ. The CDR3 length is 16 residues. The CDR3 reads CASSQGSRGVPETQYF. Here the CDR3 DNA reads TGTGCCAGCAGCCAAGGTAGCCGAGGGGTCCCAGAGACCCAGTACTTC.

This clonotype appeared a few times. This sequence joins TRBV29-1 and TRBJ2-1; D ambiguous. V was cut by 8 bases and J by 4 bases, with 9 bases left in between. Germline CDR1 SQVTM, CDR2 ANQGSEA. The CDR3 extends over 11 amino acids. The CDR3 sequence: CSLASYNEQFF. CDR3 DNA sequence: TGCAGCCTCGCCAGTTACAATGAGCAGTTCTTC.

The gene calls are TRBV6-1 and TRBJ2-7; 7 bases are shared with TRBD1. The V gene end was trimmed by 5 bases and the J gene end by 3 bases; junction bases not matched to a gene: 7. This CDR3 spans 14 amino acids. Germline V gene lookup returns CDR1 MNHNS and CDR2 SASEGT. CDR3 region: CASSRSGQFYEQYF. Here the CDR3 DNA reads TGTGCCAGCAGTCGATCGGGACAGTTCTACGAGCAGTACTTC.

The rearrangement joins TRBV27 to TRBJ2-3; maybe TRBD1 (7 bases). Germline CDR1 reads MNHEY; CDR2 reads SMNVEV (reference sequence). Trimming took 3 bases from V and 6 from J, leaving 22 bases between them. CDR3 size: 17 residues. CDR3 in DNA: TGTGCCAGCAGTTTCGAGGGTGCAGGGGGGAGAGGGGATACGCAGTATTTT. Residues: CASSFEGAGGRGDTQYF.

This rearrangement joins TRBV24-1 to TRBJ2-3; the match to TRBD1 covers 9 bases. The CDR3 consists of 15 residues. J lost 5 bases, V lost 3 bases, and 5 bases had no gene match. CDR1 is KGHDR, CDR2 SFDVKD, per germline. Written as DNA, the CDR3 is TGTGCCACCAGTGATAGGGACAGGGTTGGAGATACGCAGTATTTT. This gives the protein CATSDRDRVGDTQYF.

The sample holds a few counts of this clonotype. CDR3 loop: CASSVSPQGQNIQYF. Written as DNA, the CDR3 is TGTGCCAGCAGCGTATCCCCACAGGGCCAAAACATTCAGTACTTC. The chain employs TRBV9 and TRBJ2-4; maybe TRBD1 (6 bases). Trimming took off 1 base at V and 5 bases at J, with 13 bases between the two ends. The CDR3 is 15 residues long. Germline CDR1 SGDLS, CDR2 YYNGEE.

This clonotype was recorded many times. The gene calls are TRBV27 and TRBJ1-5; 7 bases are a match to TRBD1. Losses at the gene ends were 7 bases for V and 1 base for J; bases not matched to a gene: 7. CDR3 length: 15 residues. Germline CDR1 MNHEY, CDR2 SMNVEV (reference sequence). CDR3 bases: TGTGCCAGCACCCCGACAGGGAGGAGCAATCAGCCCCAGCATTTT. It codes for CASTPTGRSNQPQHF.